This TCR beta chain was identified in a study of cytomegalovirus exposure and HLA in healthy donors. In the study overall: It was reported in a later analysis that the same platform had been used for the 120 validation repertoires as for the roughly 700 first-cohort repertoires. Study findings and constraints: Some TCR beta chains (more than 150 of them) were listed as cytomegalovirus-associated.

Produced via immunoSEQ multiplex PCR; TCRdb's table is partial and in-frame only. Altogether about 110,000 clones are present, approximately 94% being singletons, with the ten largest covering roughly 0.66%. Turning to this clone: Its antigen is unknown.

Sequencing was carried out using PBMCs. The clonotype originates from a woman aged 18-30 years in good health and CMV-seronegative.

The CDR3 nucleotides read TGTGCCAGCAGTTACCGACGGGGTAATCAGCCCCAGCATTTT. Translating it yields CASSYRRGNQPQHF. The chain links TRBV5-6 to TRBJ1-5; no reliable D call. Trimming shortened V by 5 bases and J by 4 bases, and 13 bases separated the two germline ends. Germline V gene data show CDR1 as SGHDT and CDR2 as YYEEEE. The CDR3 has 14 residues.